The T cell receptor (beta chain) described here comes from a study of cytomegalovirus exposure and HLA in healthy donors. PCR involved 60 Vbeta and 13 Jbeta primers. Libraries were prepared by immunoSEQ multiplex PCR; TCRdb keeps only in-frame clonotypes and omits some of them. This sample has 140,000 to 150,000 clones, with approximately 80% found just once. Healthy bone marrow donors made up the donor group. The source material was PBMCs. The source is a man aged 40-49 years in good health and CMV-seronegative.

The CDR3 coding sequence is TGTGCCAGCAGCTACGGGACACTCAGCTCTGGGGCCAACGTCCTGACTTTC. This encodes CASSYGTLSSGANVLTF. V and J are TRBV5-6 and TRBJ2-6, with D perhaps TRBD1 (6 bases). Between the trimmed V and J ends, which lost 3 bases and 0 bases, there was a span of 13 bases. Germline loops: CDR1 SGHDT, CDR2 YYEEEE. This CDR3 region has 17 residues.